The 25 T cell receptor beta chains below all came from one sample that was sequenced in a study of cytotoxic CD8 clonotypes in ibrutinib-treated CLL. TCRdb's copy holds only in-frame clones and misses some; the assay was immunoSEQ multiplex PCR. The repertoire includes about 160,000 clones, about 80% of them detected once, and roughly 4.6% sits in the top ten. The source was PBMCs, collected after 24 months of ibrutinib treatment. The source of these receptors is a human donor with chronic lymphocytic leukemia.

The gene calls are TRBV13 and TRBJ1-1, with unresolved D. Germline V gives CDR1 PRHDT, CDR2 FYEKMQ (reference sequence). Trimming cost V 5 bases and J 3 bases, with 13 bases left between them. This CDR3 contains 14 residues. In DNA form, the CDR3 reads TGTGCCAGCAGCAGCCGACACACACACACTGAAGCTTTCTTT. Protein sequence: CASSSRHTHTEAFF. Variable domain in full (rest from reference TRBV13 and TRBJ1-1): AAGVIQSPRHLIKEKRETATLKCYPIPRHDTVYWYQQGPGQDPQFLISFYEKMQSDKGSIPDRFSAQQFSDYHSELNMSSLELGDSALYFCASSSRHTHTEAFFGQGTRLTVV.

V gene TRBV10-3 combines with J gene TRBJ2-1, with 15 bases identical to TRBD2. Germline assignment: CDR1 ENHRY and CDR2 SYGVKD. Unmatched junction bases numbered 5, after V lost 3 bases and J lost 2 bases. The CDR3 is 18 residues long. CDR3 sequence reads: CAISDFGLAGGAYNEQFF. CDR3 bases: TGTGCCATCAGTGATTTTGGACTAGCGGGAGGGGCCTACAATGAGCAGTTCTTC.

V usage is TRBV7-6 and J usage is TRBJ1-3, with D unresolved. CDR3 length equals 15 residues. The V gene lost 2 bases and the J gene lost 3 bases, with 11 bases spanning the gap. CDR1 is SGHVS and CDR2 is FNYEAQ in the germline V gene. The DNA for the CDR3 is TGTGCCAGCAGCTTATACTCTTTCGGTGGAAACACCATATATTTT. Protein sequence: CASSLYSFGGNTIYF.

A remark on this clone: This sample also contains other DNA sequences that code for the same CDR3. The chain links TRBV18 to TRBJ2-5; either TRBD1 or TRBD2 may fit D (6 bases each). The CDR3 loop spans 14 amino acids. CDR1 is KGHSH, CDR2 LQKENI, per germline. Trimming cost V 2 bases and J 5 bases, with 12 bases left between them. The CDR3 DNA is TGTGCCAGCTCACCATCCCGGGGGCAGGAGACCCAGTACTTC. As protein: CASSPSRGQETQYF.

The CDR3: CASSLVPGGSLDEQFF. The CDR3 nucleotides read TGTGCCAGCAGCTTAGTCCCAGGGGGCAGTTTGGATGAGCAGTTCTTC. The V gene is TRBV7-6, the J gene TRBJ2-1; 8 nucleotides line up with TRBD1. The germline V gene encodes CDR1 SGHVS and CDR2 FNYEAQ. The length of the CDR3 is 16 residues. The J segment lost 8 bases and the V segment lost 1 base, leaving 10 bases of the junction unmatched.

This clone showed up just a few times. The V call is TRBV30, the J call TRBJ2-7, with TRBD2 matching 10 bases. V shed 2 bases and J 3 bases; nucleotides not matched to a gene: 4. Per germline, CDR1 GTSNPN and CDR2 SVGIG (reference sequence). The CDR3 extends over 14 amino acids. The CDR3 sequence: CAWSNERGGYEQYF. In DNA form, the CDR3 reads TGTGCCTGGAGTAACGAGCGGGGGGGCTACGAGCAGTACTTC.

The sample holds many counts of this clone. The chain recombines TRBV4-2 with TRBJ2-5; 12 positions match TRBD2. V trimming: 4 bases; J trimming: 3 bases; junction bases outside the gene matches: 6. The CDR3 runs to 16 residues. Germline assignment: CDR1 LGHNA and CDR2 YNFKEQ. CDR3 region: CASSLTSGGTKETQYF. The CDR3 DNA is TGTGCCAGCAGCCTAACTAGCGGGGGGACTAAAGAGACCCAGTACTTC.

Comments on this clone: At one end, the junction sequence differs from germline, possibly due to a read error. The chain is built from TRBV6-1 and TRBJ1-1, with TRBD1 identical over 7 bases. Germline loops: CDR1 MNHNS, CDR2 SASEGT. The CDR3 length is 12 residues. Written as DNA, the CDR3 is TGTGCCAGCAGTGCACATCGGATTTTGGGACAGTTT. Amino acids: CASSAHRILGQF.

The J gene is TRBJ2-1, the V gene TRBV7-9; D might be TRBD2 (5 bases). The length of the CDR3 is 15 residues. Germline V CDR1 and CDR2: SEHNR, FQNEAQ (reference sequence). With 2 bases removed from V and 2 bases from J, the gap between germline ends came to 10 bases. CDR3 sequence: CASSLSEGAYNEQFF. The CDR3 region has the DNA TGTGCCAGCAGCTTATCCGAGGGAGCCTACAATGAGCAGTTCTTC.

The V call is TRBV6-5, the J call TRBJ2-7, with unresolved D. Germline V gene data show CDR1 as MNHEY and CDR2 as SVGAGI. V was trimmed by 7 bases and J by 4 bases, leaving 11 bases between them. This CDR3 contains 12 residues. This chain's CDR3 is CASKTLGYEQYF. The CDR3 DNA is TGTGCCAGCAAAACACTCGGATACGAGCAGTACTTC.

This clone has more than one count but fewer than ten. The chain carries TRBV29-1 and TRBJ1-5; D remains unclear. Trimming removed 4 bases at V and 3 bases at J, with 10 bases between. Germline CDR1 SQVTM, CDR2 ANQGSEA. The CDR3 length is 13 residues. The CDR3 is CSVGENNNQPQHF. The DNA of the CDR3 is TGCAGCGTTGGCGAGAACAACAATCAGCCCCAGCATTTT. Filled out from reference TRBV29-1 and TRBJ1-5, the complete variable domain reads SAVISQKPSRDICQRGTSLTIQCQVDSQVTMMFWYRQQPGQSLTLIATANQGSEATYESGFVIDKFPISRPNLTFSTLTVSNMSPEDSSIYLCSVGENNNQPQHFGDGTRLSIL.

This chain joins TRBV7-8 and TRBJ1-6; 7 bases are shared with TRBD1. The CDR3 extends over 17 amino acids. CDR1 and CDR2 (germline): SGHVS, FQNEAQ. V was clipped by 3 bases and J by 5 bases; unmatched bases: 10. CDR3 nucleotide sequence: TGTGCCAGCAGCTTTGCCCGGACAGGCTTCAATAATTCACCCCTCCACTTT. Translated, it gives CASSFARTGFNNSPLHF.

This chain links TRBV18 with TRBJ1-4, with D tentatively TRBD1 (5 bases). This CDR3 spans 16 amino acids. The V gene lost 1 base and the J gene lost 0 bases, with 9 bases spanning the gap. Germline V gives CDR1 KGHSH, CDR2 LQKENI. This CDR3 is CASSPRQGATNEKLFF. CDR3 coding DNA: TGTGCCAGCTCACCACGCCAGGGAGCAACTAATGAAAAACTGTTTTTT.

This chain's CDR3 is CASGIEETQYF. The CDR3 region has the DNA TGTGCTAGTGGTATAGAAGAGACCCAGTACTTC. This rearrangement joins TRBV12-5 to TRBJ2-5; D unresolved. Germline V CDR1 and CDR2: LGHNT, FRNRAP. The CDR3 loop spans 11 amino acids. With 5 bases removed from V and 3 bases from J, the gap between germline ends came to 4 bases.

The chain combines TRBV30 with TRBJ1-1; D possibly corresponds to TRBD1 (6 bases). Germline CDR1 GTSNPN, CDR2 SVGIG (reference sequence). The CDR3 consists of 15 residues. V lost 0 bases and J 8 bases, leaving 19 bases between the germline ends. This CDR3 reads CAWSVRGGRVREAFF. The CDR3 DNA sequence: TGTGCCTGGAGTGTACGGGGGGGCCGGGTTCGCGAAGCTTTCTTT. The complete variable domain, with remaining parts taken from reference TRBV30 and TRBJ1-1, reads SQTIHQWPATLVQPVGSPLSLECTVEGTSNPNLYWYRQAAGRGLQLLFYSVGIGQISSEVPQNLSASRPQDRQFILSSKKLLLSDSGFYLCAWSVRGGRVREAFFGQGTRLTVV.

The chain recombines TRBV28 with TRBJ2-7; D possibly matches TRBD1 or TRBD2 (5 bases each). CDR1 and CDR2 from the germline V gene are MDHEN and SYDVKM. This CDR3 has 12 residues. Between the trimmed V and J ends, which lost 6 bases and 4 bases, there was a span of 10 bases. The CDR3 DNA sequence: TGTGCCAGCAGGATCTGGGGGTACGAGCAGTACTTC. Its protein product is CASRIWGYEQYF. Supplemented by reference TRBV28 and TRBJ2-7, the full variable domain reads DVKVTQSSRYLVKRTGEKVFLECVQDMDHENMFWYRQDPGLGLRLIYFSYDVKMKEKGDIPEGYSVSREKKERFSLILESASTNQTSMYLCASRIWGYEQYFGPGTRLTVT.

The chain is built from TRBV18 and TRBJ1-4, with TRBD1 as a possible D gene (5 bases). Germline loops: CDR1 KGHSH, CDR2 LQKENI. The CDR3 length is 17 residues. Trimming took 3 bases from V and 7 from J, leaving 21 bases between them. For the CDR3, the DNA is TGTGCCAGCTCACCCCTCCAAATCAGGGATAACAGTGAAAAACTGTTTTTT. Amino acid sequence: CASSPLQIRDNSEKLFF.

The rearrangement uses TRBV7-9 and TRBJ1-5, with TRBD1 identical over 9 bases. Germline CDR1 SEHNR, CDR2 FQNEAQ (reference sequence). Unmatched junction bases numbered 8, after V lost 5 bases and J lost 3 bases. The CDR3 runs 16 residues. The CDR3 region has the DNA TGTGCCAGCAGCCCCCTTGGACAGGGGATCAATCAGCCCCAGCATTTT. Its translation: CASSPLGQGINQPQHF.

The chain links TRBV9 to TRBJ2-1, with TRBD2 matching over 8 bases. Germline loops: CDR1 SGDLS, CDR2 YYNGEE. CDR3 length equals 15 residues. V lost 2 bases and J lost 10; bases outside the gene matches: 11. The chain's CDR3 is CASSVGAGVGVEQFF. The CDR3 DNA reads as TGTGCCAGCAGCGTCGGAGCGGGAGTTGGGGTAGAGCAGTTCTTC.

The table lists this clone with a few counts. This chain joins TRBV7-2 and TRBJ1-5; D is undetermined. CDR1 and CDR2 from the germline V gene are SGHTA and FQGNSA. The CDR3 consists of 15 residues. The germline V and J ends were trimmed by 1 base and 0 bases, with 7 bases remaining between them. This CDR3 reads CASSLVGYSNQPQHF. In DNA form, the CDR3 reads TGTGCCAGCAGCTTAGTAGGGTATAGCAATCAGCCCCAGCATTTT.

The CDR3 nucleotides are TGTGCCAGCAGCTTATATGGTACGGGGGAAAAACTGTTTTTT. It translates to CASSLYGTGEKLFF. V gene TRBV7-9 combines with J gene TRBJ1-4; D unclear. From germline, CDR1 is SEHNR and CDR2 FQNEAQ (reference sequence). The CDR3 is made up of 14 amino acids. V was cut by 2 bases and J by 8 bases, with 12 bases left in between.

V usage is TRBV5-1 and J usage is TRBJ2-3, with 7 bases lining up with TRBD2. This CDR3 is 15 amino acids long. The V and J ends lost 0 bases and 2 bases, in that order; junction bases with no gene match: 3. Germline CDR1 SGHRS, CDR2 YFSETQ. CDR3 loop: CASSLAGDYTDTQYF. The CDR3 nucleotides are TGCGCCAGCAGCTTGGCGGGGGACTACACAGATACGCAGTATTTT.

This chain links TRBV30 with TRBJ2-5, with TRBD1 matching 8 bases. CDR1 and CDR2 from the germline V gene are GTSNPN and SVGIG (reference sequence). This CDR3 contains 15 residues. Trimming removed 3 bases from V and 5 bases from J; junction bases left unmatched: 11. The CDR3 region is CAWSRDRTSEETQYF. CDR3 DNA: TGTGCCTGGAGCCGGGACAGGACGTCGGAGGAGACCCAGTACTTC.

V is TRBV4-3 and J is TRBJ1-4; D not resolved. Germline lookup yields CDR1 LGHNA and CDR2 YSLEER. The CDR3 runs 15 residues. Between the trimmed V and J ends, which lost 0 bases and 4 bases, there was a span of 9 bases. The DNA of the CDR3 is TGCGCCAGCAGCCAAGATAGAAGAGGTAATGAAAAACTGTTTTTT. This sequence encodes CASSQDRRGNEKLFF.

V is TRBV4-2 and J is TRBJ2-2, with D uncertain. Between the trimmed V and J ends, which lost 0 bases and 1 base, there was a span of 6 bases. There are 15 residues in the CDR3. Germline loops: CDR1 LGHNA, CDR2 YNFKEQ. The CDR3 loop reads CASSQDTRNTGELFF. In nucleotides, the CDR3 is TGTGCCAGCAGCCAAGATACCAGGAACACCGGGGAGCTGTTTTTT.